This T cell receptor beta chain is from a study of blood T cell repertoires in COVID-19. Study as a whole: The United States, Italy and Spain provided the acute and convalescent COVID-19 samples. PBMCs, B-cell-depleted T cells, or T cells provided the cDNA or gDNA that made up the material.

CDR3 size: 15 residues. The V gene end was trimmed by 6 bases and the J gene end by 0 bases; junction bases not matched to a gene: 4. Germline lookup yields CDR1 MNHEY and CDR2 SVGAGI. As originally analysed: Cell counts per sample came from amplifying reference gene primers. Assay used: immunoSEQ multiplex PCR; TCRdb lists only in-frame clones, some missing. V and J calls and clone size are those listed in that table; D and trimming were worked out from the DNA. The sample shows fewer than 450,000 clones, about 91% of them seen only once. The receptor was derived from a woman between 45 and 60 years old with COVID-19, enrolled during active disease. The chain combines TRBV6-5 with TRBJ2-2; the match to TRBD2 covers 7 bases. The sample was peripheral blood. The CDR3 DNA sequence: TGTGCCAGCAGAGCCCGGGGGGCGAACACCGGGGAGCTGTTTTTT. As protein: CASRARGANTGELFF.